This entry concerns a single T cell receptor beta chain. This sample stems from a study of blood T cell repertoires in COVID-19. Overall study: The study drew acute and convalescent COVID-19 samples from the United States, Italy and Spain. PBMCs, B-cell-depleted T cells, or T cells provided the cDNA or gDNA that made up the material.

The CDR3 spans 13 residues. Trimming took off 2 bases at V and 0 bases at J, with 5 bases between the two ends. Germline CDR1 is SGDLS and CDR2 is YYNGEE. This table comes from immunoSEQ multiplex PCR, and its TCRdb copy is limited to in-frame clones, with some not included. The sample has around 300,000 clones; roughly 87% are singletons. Which cohort a participant joined came from the clinical history participants gave. Sequencing was performed on PBMCs or T cells enriched from blood (not recorded which). The rearrangement uses TRBV9 and TRBJ1-1, with D uncertain. The clonotype originates from a woman aged 25 to 45 who had recovered from COVID-19. CDR3 sequence reads: CASSVRLNTEAFF. The CDR3 DNA is TGTGCCAGCAGCGTGAGGCTGAACACTGAAGCTTTCTTT.